This is a list of T cell receptor beta chains from one sample in a study of blood T cell repertoires in COVID-19. Profiling relied on immunoSEQ multiplex PCR, and the TCRdb table lists in-frame clones only, not all of them. In the table there are about 50,000 clones, around nine tenths of which are singletons. The sample consisted of peripheral blood. The receptors stem from a human donor in a cohort sampled during active COVID-19. CDR3s leave out the opening cysteine and the closing phenylalanine or tryptophan. D genes are given only for firm matches.

TRBV11-2,.,TRBJ2-5,ASSPAGTQETQY
TRBV5-8,TRBD1,TRBJ1-5,ASSVQGVKPQH
TRBV7-2,.,TRBJ2-5,ASSFNPGLSGGETQY
TRBV24-1,TRBD1,TRBJ2-2,ATSTGGNTGELF
TRBV6-5,.,TRBJ2-3,ASSFRQASTDTQY
TRBV10-1,.,TRBJ2-1,ASSESFGGNNEQF
TRBV4-3,TRBD2,TRBJ2-3,ASSLAAGGTDTQY
TRBV19,.,TRBJ1-2,ASRDPGRGGYGYT
TRBV6-1,.,TRBJ1-2,ASSEASYGAIGYT
TRBV2,.,TRBJ2-2,ASSGLANTGELF
TRBV7-2,.,TRBJ2-7,ASSLGTRLHEQY
TRBV14,TRBD2,TRBJ2-1,ASSQASGGAAQQF
TRBV19,.,TRBJ2-1,ASSIQGGLHEQF
TRBV5-1,TRBD2,TRBJ2-1,ASSSGLASNNEQF
TRBV6-5,.,TRBJ2-5,ASIRQAELQETQY
TRBV29-1,TRBD1,TRBJ2-5,SVLGRGQRKETQY
TRBV7-8,TRBD1,TRBJ1-1,ASSTRTGGSAF
TRBV24-1,TRBD2,TRBJ2-3,ATSDLTSGAADTQY
TRBV28,.,TRBJ1-5,ASSTPRRGGSQPQH
TRBV6-2/TRBV6-3,TRBD1,TRBJ1-4,ASNPLPGQGNEKLF
TRBV10-1,TRBD1,TRBJ2-1,ASWMSGQEPPYNEQF
TRBV27,.,TRBJ1-5,ASSPNRGNQPQH
TRBV25-1,TRBD2,TRBJ2-1,ASSDQGLAGGLEQF
TRBV7-2,.,TRBJ2-5,ASRPAGLTRKETQY
TRBV11-3,.,TRBJ2-3,ASSLTGSTDTQY
TRBV6-5,.,TRBJ2-1,ASSYSSEGVKDEQF
TRBV9,TRBD1,TRBJ2-2,ASSVGQGPGSSTGELF
TRBV6-2/TRBV6-3,.,TRBJ1-5,ASSSSGVSNQPQH
TRBV19,.,TRBJ2-1,ASTVSDRHNEQF
TRBV6-5,TRBD1,TRBJ1-1,ASSSPTGGHTEAF
TRBV20-1,TRBD2,TRBJ2-5,SAQLAETQY
TRBV7-2,.,TRBJ1-1,ASSFAPTANTEAF
TRBV9,.,TRBJ1-3,ASSVVGDYGNTIY
TRBV15,TRBD1,TRBJ1-1,ATSRGSAQGIRTEAF
TRBV18,.,TRBJ1-5,ASSPQDTNQPQH
TRBV28,TRBD2,TRBJ2-1,ASSITSGGYNEQF
TRBV4-1,.,TRBJ2-3,ASTHRSTDTQY